One T cell receptor beta chain is described in this entry. Hyperthyroidism of Graves' type that showed no ophthalmopathy progression within 18 months was stable. Diagnosis of hyperthyroidism was new in patients aged 18 to 65, and its duration was under 2 months. Diagnoses were established using clinical symptoms, serum thyroxine and TRAb, thyroid ultrasound and orbital computed tomography. Fresh peripheral blood, more than 8 ml of it, supplied the PBMCs. This sample is part of a study of T cells in Graves' hyperthyroidism and ophthalmopathy. TCR beta CDR3 regions were amplified from RNA transcripts. When the TCR CDR3 underwent first-round RT-PCR, the HTBI primer set was used. Each CDR3 protein gets one entry after TCRdb re-called the multiplex PCR reads with MiXCR. The sample lists 300,000 to 400,000 distinct CDR3 sequences, roughly 21% occurring once. The germline CDR1 and CDR2 sequences are LGHNT and FRNRAP. The CDR3 has 14 residues. Trimming at V came to 4 bases and at J to 4 bases, leaving 6 bases not matched to a gene.

Sequencing was carried out using blood. This sequence originates from a woman aged 45-65 years with Graves' hyperthyroidism. The chain joins TRBV12-5 to TRBJ1-1; 7 bases are a match to TRBD1. CDR3 nucleotides: TGTGCTAGTGGTTGGGGACAGCGGGCCACTGAAGCTTTCTTT. Protein product: CASGWGQRATEAFF.